The 12 T cell receptor beta chains given below trace back to one sample, sequenced in a study of T-cell memory formation after mild COVID-19. TCRdb fed the 5' RACE reads into MiXCR, producing one record per CDR3 protein. The profile shows tens of thousands of distinct CDR3 sequences, roughly an eighth of them singletons. The sample was PBMCs or a T cell subset sorted from them (not recorded which). These receptor sequences come from an adult woman who had mild COVID-19 (a few samples of this study predate the infection). Cell type and time point are not known.

This chain joins TRBV24-1 and TRBJ1-4; 10 bases fit TRBD1. This CDR3 spans 16 amino acids. Trimming removed 3 bases from V and 8 bases from J; junction bases left unmatched: 8. Germline V gene sequence: CDR1 KGHDR, CDR2 SFDVKD. CDR3 coding DNA: TGTGCCACCAGTGATCCCAGACAGGGGGCGAGAGAAAAACTGTTTTTT. This gives the protein CATSDPRQGAREKLFF.

This sequence joins TRBV4-3 and TRBJ1-1; D gene unclear. V dropped 2 bases and J dropped 2 bases, with 6 bases sitting between them. The germline V gene encodes CDR1 LGHNA and CDR2 YSLEER. CDR3 length equals 13 residues. The CDR3 DNA is TGCGCCAGCAGCCAATCAGGTAACACTGAAGCTTTCTTT. As protein: CASSQSGNTEAFF.

This clonotype was counted only a few times. The chain employs TRBV9 and TRBJ2-5; D not resolved. The CDR3 is 14 residues long. CDR1 is SGDLS, CDR2 YYNGEE, per germline. The V end was cut by 0 bases, the J end by 3 bases, with 9 bases between. CDR3 bases: TGTGCCAGCAGCGTAGAAGGAAAGAAAGAGACCCAGTACTTC. Amino acid sequence: CASSVEGKKETQYF.

V and J are TRBV19 and TRBJ2-2, with 9 bases matching TRBD1. V dropped 6 bases and J dropped 3; count of bases not matched to a gene: 2. Germline assignment: CDR1 LNHDA and CDR2 SQIVND (reference sequence). The CDR3 extends over 14 amino acids. CDR3 residues: CASRDRGYTGELFF. For the CDR3, the DNA is TGTGCCAGTAGGGACAGGGGCTACACCGGGGAGCTGTTTTTT.

This clonotype was counted a few times. CDR3 sequence: CATSRGGGTGSYEQYF. The CDR3 region has the DNA TGTGCCACCAGCAGAGGGGGGGGCACAGGGAGCTACGAGCAGTACTTC. V usage is TRBV15 and J usage is TRBJ2-7; tentatively, D is TRBD2 (7 bases). V gave up 1 base and J gave up 3 bases, with 16 bases separating them. Germline lookup yields CDR1 LNHNV and CDR2 YYDKDF (reference sequence). The CDR3 totals 16 residues. The whole variable domain, remainder taken from reference TRBV15 and TRBJ2-7, is DAMVIQNPRYQVTQFGKPVTLSCSQTLNHNVMYWYQQKSSQAPKLLFHYYDKDFNNEADTPDNFQSRRPNTSFCFLDIRSPGLGDTAMYLCATSRGGGTGSYEQYFGPGTRLTVT.

The rearrangement joins TRBV7-9 to TRBJ2-5; TRBD1 might be the D (5 bases). There are 14 residues in the CDR3. The germline V gene encodes CDR1 SEHNR and CDR2 FQNEAQ (reference sequence). V was pared by 5 bases and J by 4 bases, with 14 bases between. CDR3 coding DNA: TGTGCCAGCAGCCCGGACATTTGGCGAGAGACCCAGTACTTC. It codes for CASSPDIWRETQYF.

This clonotype was observed a few times. The CDR3 sequence: CSVRGGANLQSGTQYF. The CDR3 coding sequence is TGCAGCGTCAGGGGGGGAGCGAACCTACAGAGCGGGACCCAGTACTTC. The V and J genes are TRBV29-1 and TRBJ2-5, with D perhaps being TRBD1 or TRBD2 (7 bases each). The V gene's germline CDR1 is SQVTM and CDR2 ANQGSEA. The CDR3 is made up of 16 amino acids. V shed 6 bases and J shed 7 bases, with 27 bases lying between them.

CDR3 in amino acids: CASSQAPVWAFF. In DNA form, the CDR3 reads TGTGCCAGCAGCCAAGCGCCGGTATGGGCTTTCTTT. The chain uses TRBV14 and TRBJ1-1, with D unclear. Germline lookup yields CDR1 SGHDN and CDR2 FVKESK. V lost 1 base to trimming and J lost 11 bases, with 11 bases between them. The CDR3 totals 12 residues.

This clonotype was seen a single time. This chain links TRBV2 with TRBJ2-7; D tentatively fits TRBD1 or TRBD2 (6 bases each). Trimming cost V 5 bases and J 9 bases, with 20 bases left between them. Germline V gene lookup returns CDR1 SNHLY and CDR2 FYNNEI. The CDR3 sequence is 14 residues long. The CDR3 nucleotides are TGTGCCAGCAGTATAAACGGGGGCTACGATCGGCAGTACTTC. Protein: CASSINGGYDRQYF.

The genes are TRBV4-1 and TRBJ1-1, with unresolved D. Trimming took 1 base from V and 1 from J, leaving 10 bases between them. Germline V gives CDR1 MGHRA, CDR2 YSYEKL. The CDR3 length is 15 residues. CDR3 bases: TGCGCCAGCAGCCAAGTTATTGGGCCGAACACTGAAGCTTTCTTT. It yields the protein CASSQVIGPNTEAFF.

Only a few counts were recorded for this clonotype. The J gene is TRBJ2-3, the V gene TRBV24-1; no firm D call. The CDR3 covers 14 residues. V was trimmed by 3 bases and J by 4 bases, leaving 10 bases between them. Germline values: CDR1 KGHDR, CDR2 SFDVKD. CDR3 DNA sequence: TGTGCCACCAGTGATCCTGACTTGCCAGATACGCAGTATTTT. It is translated as CATSDPDLPDTQYF.

This clonotype was counted a few times. The V and J genes are TRBV7-8 and TRBJ1-1; D might be TRBD1 (6 bases). The germline gives CDR1 SGHVS, CDR2 FQNEAQ. The CDR3 covers 13 residues. V was pared by 1 base and J by 5 bases, with 8 bases between. The CDR3 DNA is TGTGCCAGCAGCTTAGACCAGGGGACTGAAGCTTTCTTT. Amino acid sequence: CASSLDQGTEAFF.